A single T cell receptor beta chain is shown here with its context. Antigen specificity is unknown. The record originates from a study of cytomegalovirus exposure and HLA in healthy donors. Study context: Ancestry clustering placed about 80% of a few hundred genotyped donors in the Caucasian-associated cluster.

This CDR3 has 15 amino acids. Germline V lookup: CDR1 MNHEY, CDR2 SVGAGI. V shed 0 bases and J shed 5 bases, with 10 bases lying between them. Overall study results and limits: Researchers reported that a few CMV-associated chains were confirmed in vitro as CMV antigen-specific. It is likely that the observed cluster of highly shared sequence variants was a sequencing artifact.

The PCR contained 60 Vbeta and 13 Jbeta primers. Some clones are missing from TCRdb's copy, which holds only in-frame ones; the method was immunoSEQ multiplex PCR. Of some 150,000 clones detected, roughly 80% appear once; the ten largest clones hold less than 1.5%. The clonotype was recovered from a female donor in good health and CMV-seronegative. The specimen was PBMCs. The genes are TRBV6-5 and TRBJ2-2; no reliable D call. The CDR3, as DNA: TGTGCCAGCAGTTACTCGAAACCCCAGACCGGGGAGCTGTTTTTT. It encodes CASSYSKPQTGELFF.